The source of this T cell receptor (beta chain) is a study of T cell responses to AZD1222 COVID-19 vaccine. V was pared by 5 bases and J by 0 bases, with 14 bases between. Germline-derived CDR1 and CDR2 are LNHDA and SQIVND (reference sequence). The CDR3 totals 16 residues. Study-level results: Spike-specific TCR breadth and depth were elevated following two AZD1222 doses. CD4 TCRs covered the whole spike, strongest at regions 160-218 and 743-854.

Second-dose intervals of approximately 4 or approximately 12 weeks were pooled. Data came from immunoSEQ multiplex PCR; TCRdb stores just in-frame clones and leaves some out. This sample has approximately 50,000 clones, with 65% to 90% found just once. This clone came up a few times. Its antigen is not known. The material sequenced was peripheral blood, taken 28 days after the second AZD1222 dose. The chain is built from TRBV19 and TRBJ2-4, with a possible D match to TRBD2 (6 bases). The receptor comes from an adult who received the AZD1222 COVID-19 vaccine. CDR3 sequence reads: CASSSPGDLAKNIQYF. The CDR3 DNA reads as TGTGCCAGTAGTTCACCGGGAGATCTAGCCAAAAACATTCAGTACTTC.